The 28 T cell receptor beta chains below all came from one sample that was sequenced in a study of blood T cell repertoires in COVID-19. Profiling relied on immunoSEQ multiplex PCR, and the TCRdb table lists in-frame clones only, not all of them. Among about 240,000 clones listed, roughly 91% were seen once. The sequenced material came from PBMCs or T cells enriched from blood (not recorded which). These TCRs come from a woman aged 25-40 years who had recovered from COVID-19.

The chain joins TRBV28 to TRBJ2-3; 10 positions match TRBD2. Germline lookup yields CDR1 MDHEN and CDR2 SYDVKM. V lost 3 bases and J lost 6; bases outside the gene matches: 6. The CDR3 consists of 15 residues. CDR3 region: CASSFIAGGQDTQYF. The CDR3 region has the DNA TGTGCCAGCAGTTTTATAGCGGGAGGTCAGGATACGCAGTATTTT.

The gene calls are TRBV11-2 and TRBJ2-1; 8 bases match TRBD1. This CDR3 spans 15 amino acids. Germline CDR1 reads SGHAT; CDR2 reads FQNNGV. The V gene end was trimmed by 2 bases and the J gene end by 2 bases; junction bases not matched to a gene: 2. In DNA form, the CDR3 reads TGTGCCAGCAGCTTACCAGGGGGCGCCTACAATGAGCAGTTCTTC. Translation gives CASSLPGGAYNEQFF.

This chain connects TRBV5-4 to TRBJ2-3, with TRBD2 matching 8 bases. Germline CDR1 is SGHNT and CDR2 is YYREEE (reference sequence). The CDR3 has 16 residues. After removal of 4 bases from V and 5 bases from J, the junction contained 12 bases not matched to a gene. The CDR3: CASSPPGFSGKDTQYF. Here the CDR3 DNA reads TGTGCCAGCAGCCCGCCGGGGTTTAGCGGGAAAGATACGCAGTATTTT. Variable domain in full (rest from reference TRBV5-4 and TRBJ2-3): ETGVTQSPTHLIKTRGQQVTLRCSSQSGHNTVSWYQQALGQGPQFIFQYYREEENGRGNFPPRFSGLQFPNYSSELNVNALELDDSALYLCASSPPGFSGKDTQYFGPGTRLTVL.

V gene TRBV28 combines with J gene TRBJ2-4; 10 positions agree with TRBD1. Germline CDR1 and CDR2: MDHEN and SYDVKM. With 5 bases clipped from V and 1 base from J, the junction kept 17 bases outside the gene matches. The CDR3 totals 20 residues. CDR3 nucleotides: TGTGCCAGCAGTACCCCGGGGATCCGGGACAGGGGTTTCGCCAAAAACATTCAGTACTTC. Its translation is CASSTPGIRDRGFAKNIQYF.

The chain recombines TRBV7-9 with TRBJ2-1; 7 bases fit TRBD2. The CDR3 is made up of 13 amino acids. CDR1 SEHNR and CDR2 FQNEAQ come from the germline V gene (reference sequence). V shed 10 bases and J 3 bases; nucleotides not matched to a gene: 6. CDR3 DNA sequence: TGTGCCACCTCTAGCGGAGTCTACAATGAGCAGTTCTTC. It is translated as CATSSGVYNEQFF. Full variable domain (remainder filled in from reference TRBV7-9 and TRBJ2-1): DTGVSQNPRHKITKRGQNVTFRCDPISEHNRLYWYRQTLGQGPEFLTYFQNEAQLEKSRLLSDRFSAERPKGSFSTLEIQRTEQGDSAMYLCATSSGVYNEQFFGPGTRLTVL.

V gene TRBV5-1 combines with J gene TRBJ2-5; D may be TRBD1 (5 bases). This CDR3 is built from 13 residues. CDR1 SGHRS and CDR2 YFSETQ come from the germline V gene. The ends were cut back, 1 base at V and 7 bases at J, with 11 bases in the middle. This CDR3 is CASSLFQGRTQYF. As DNA, the CDR3 is TGCGCCAGCAGCTTGTTTCAGGGTCGGACCCAGTACTTC.

This clone appeared a single time. The chain recombines TRBV3-1 (or the pseudogene TRBV3-2) with TRBJ2-7, with 9 bases fitting TRBD2. Germline trimming cut 0 bases from V and 7 bases from J; bases unmatched to any gene: 7. Germline assignment: CDR1 LGHDT and CDR2 YNNKEL (reference sequence). This CDR3 is built from 15 residues. CDR3 bases: TGTGCCAGCAGCCAAGATGCTAGCGGGACACCAGAGCAGTACTTC. Amino acids: CASSQDASGTPEQYF.

The chain combines TRBV29-1 with TRBJ1-3; D is ambiguous. The CDR3 is 11 amino acids. The ends were cut back, 6 bases at V and 4 bases at J, with 7 bases in the middle. Germline CDR1 and CDR2: SQVTM and ANQGSEA. The CDR3 protein is CSVRSGNTIYF. The CDR3 nucleotides are TGCAGCGTCAGATCAGGAAACACCATATATTTT.

The gene calls are TRBV6-5 and TRBJ2-2; 8 nucleotides line up with TRBD1. This CDR3 is 15 amino acids long. Germline assignment: CDR1 MNHEY and CDR2 SVGAGI. Trimming cost V 6 bases and J 1 base; bases outside gene matches: 4. The CDR3 DNA sequence: TGTGCCAGCAGACCGGGACAGGTGAACACCGGGGAGCTGTTTTTT. Translating it yields CASRPGQVNTGELFF.

The chain combines TRBV5-4 with TRBJ2-7; 7 bases line up with TRBD1. Unmatched junction bases numbered 14, after V lost 5 bases and J lost 6 bases. Germline-derived CDR1 and CDR2 are SGHNT and YYREEE (reference sequence). The CDR3 has 15 amino acids. CDR3 coding DNA: TGTGCCAGCAGGAAGGCGACAGGGTCGCAGGGCGAGCAGTACTTC. Translating it yields CASRKATGSQGEQYF.

This chain connects TRBV9 to TRBJ2-1; D uncertain. This CDR3 comprises 15 residues. Trimming shortened V by 0 bases and J by 7 bases, and 14 bases separated the two germline ends. Per the germline V gene, CDR1 is SGDLS and CDR2 is YYNGEE. The CDR3 here is CASSVGPLPGNEQFF. The DNA of the CDR3 is TGTGCCAGCAGCGTAGGTCCCCTTCCCGGTAATGAGCAGTTCTTC.

The chain carries TRBV9 and TRBJ2-3; D uncertain. The V end lost 0 bases, the J end lost 4 bases, and 3 bases lay between the germline ends. From germline, CDR1 is SGDLS and CDR2 YYNGEE. The CDR3 consists of 12 residues. CDR3 in amino acids: CASSVASDTQYF. The CDR3 coding sequence is TGTGCCAGCAGCGTAGCTTCAGATACGCAGTATTTT.

This clone was detected only once. The chain carries TRBV7-2 and TRBJ2-2, with D perhaps TRBD2 (6 bases). The CDR3 runs to 15 residues. Germline values: CDR1 SGHTA, CDR2 FQGNSA. V was shortened by 5 bases and J by 1 base, with 11 bases between the two germline ends. The CDR3 here is CASSPRGGNTGELFF. CDR3 in DNA: TGTGCCAGCAGCCCTCGGGGAGGGAACACCGGGGAGCTGTTTTTT.

J is TRBJ2-3 and V is TRBV6-2 or TRBV6-3; 7 nucleotides line up with TRBD2. The CDR3 runs to 21 residues. The junction had 20 bases not matched to a gene; V was cut back by 0 bases and J by 2 bases. Germline V gene lookup returns CDR1 MNHEY and CDR2 SVGEGT. CDR3 sequence reads: CASSYSPPWDASGGITDTQYF. The DNA of the CDR3 is TGTGCCAGCAGTTACTCGCCCCCCTGGGACGCTAGCGGAGGTATCACAGATACGCAGTATTTT.

This clone was counted a few times. V is TRBV19 and J is TRBJ2-2, with D possibly TRBD1 on 5 matching bases. Germline V gene lookup returns CDR1 LNHDA and CDR2 SQIVND (reference sequence). Trimming shortened V by 4 bases and J by 7 bases, and 10 bases separated the two germline ends. The CDR3 totals 13 residues. For the CDR3, the DNA is TGTGCCAGTAGTAAGCAGGGAATCGGGGAGCTGTTTTTT. Residues: CASSKQGIGELFF.

In its sample, this clone was seen a few times. J is TRBJ1-1 and V is TRBV28, with D perhaps TRBD1 (6 bases). The CDR3 is made up of 13 amino acids. Germline V gene sequence: CDR1 MDHEN, CDR2 SYDVKM. Trimming took off 4 bases at V and 0 bases at J, with 6 bases between the two ends. The CDR3 region is CASSWGLNTEAFF. In nucleotides, the CDR3 is TGTGCCAGCAGTTGGGGGCTGAACACTGAAGCTTTCTTT.

This clone was seen a few times. The chain joins TRBV5-4 to TRBJ1-5; no firm D call. Germline V CDR1 and CDR2: SGHNT, YYREEE (reference sequence). V was pared by 0 bases and J by 5 bases, with 6 bases between. This CDR3 has 13 residues. CDR3 coding DNA: TGTGCCAGCAGCTTGGATCTCGATCAGCCCCAGCATTTT. Translated: CASSLDLDQPQHF.

The chain recombines TRBV4-3 with TRBJ1-1; 9 bases match TRBD1. Germline V gives CDR1 LGHNA, CDR2 YSLEER. With 4 bases clipped from V and 1 base from J, the junction kept 7 bases outside the gene matches. The CDR3 is 16 residues long. CDR3 residues: CASSRAPGQGNTEAFF. DNA for the CDR3: TGCGCCAGCAGCCGTGCTCCGGGACAGGGGAACACTGAAGCTTTCTTT.

The chain recombines TRBV6-5 with TRBJ1-6; TRBD1 might be the D (5 bases). Trimming shortened V by 7 bases and J by 7 bases, and 14 bases separated the two germline ends. Germline CDR1 is MNHEY and CDR2 is SVGAGI. This CDR3 spans 14 amino acids. The CDR3 DNA reads as TGTGCCAGCACCATATCACGGGGGAATTCACCCCTCCACTTT. It encodes CASTISRGNSPLHF.

The chain employs TRBV20-1 and TRBJ2-7; 8 positions agree with TRBD1. The V gene's germline CDR1 is DFQATT and CDR2 SNEGSKA (reference sequence). The trim removed 3 bases at V and 1 base at J, leaving 8 bases unmatched. This CDR3 spans 15 amino acids. The CDR3 loop is CSASSDRGFSYEQYF. The CDR3 region has the DNA TGCAGTGCTAGTTCCGACAGGGGTTTTTCCTACGAGCAGTACTTC.

This sequence joins TRBV28 and TRBJ2-7; D is possibly TRBD1 (6 bases). CDR1 is MDHEN and CDR2 is SYDVKM in the germline V gene. The CDR3 is 12 residues long. Trimming shortened V by 6 bases and J by 2 bases, and 8 bases separated the two germline ends. The CDR3 DNA follows: TGTGCCAGCAGGCAGGGGCCCTACGAGCAGTACTTC. This sequence encodes CASRQGPYEQYF. Looking up the rest from reference TRBV28 and TRBJ2-7 gives the full variable domain: DVKVTQSSRYLVKRTGEKVFLECVQDMDHENMFWYRQDPGLGLRLIYFSYDVKMKEKGDIPEGYSVSREKKERFSLILESASTNQTSMYLCASRQGPYEQYFGPGTRLTVT.

The genes are TRBV14 and TRBJ1-4; no definite D call. This CDR3 comprises 11 residues. V gave up 1 base and J gave up 11 bases, with 5 bases separating them. CDR1 is SGHDN, CDR2 FVKESK, per germline. The CDR3 coding sequence is TGTGCCAGCAGCCAAGGGCAGAAACTGTTTTTT. As protein: CASSQGQKLFF.

V gene TRBV28 combines with J gene TRBJ1-2, with a tentative D call TRBD1 (6 bases). Germline CDR1 and CDR2: MDHEN and SYDVKM. The CDR3 contains 15 residues. V was trimmed by 6 bases and J by 3 bases, leaving 17 bases between them. CDR3 residues: CASSGWGRKDYGYTF. The CDR3 DNA follows: TGTGCCAGCAGCGGCTGGGGGCGTAAGGACTATGGCTACACCTTC.

The chain is built from TRBV29-1 and TRBJ1-2, with 12 bases aligning to TRBD1. This CDR3 is 13 amino acids long. J gave up 5 bases and V 7 bases, and 5 bases lay outside the gene matches. Germline CDR1 and CDR2: SQVTM and ANQGSEA. CDR3 coding DNA: TGCAGCGCTGGGACAGGGGGCGCGTATGGCTACACCTTC. This translates into CSAGTGGAYGYTF.

This chain connects TRBV7-2 to TRBJ1-1; 11 bases are a match to TRBD1. Germline-derived CDR1 and CDR2 are SGHTA and FQGNSA. Germline trimming cut 5 bases from V and 5 bases from J; bases unmatched to any gene: 10. The CDR3 totals 16 residues. The CDR3, as DNA: TGTGCCAGCAGCCGTCTAGGGACAGGGGGGGGTACTGAAGCTTTCTTT. It specifies CASSRLGTGGGTEAFF.

The genes are TRBV11-2 and TRBJ1-1; TRBD1 matches at 8 bases. After removal of 8 bases from V and 4 bases from J, the junction contained 15 bases not matched to a gene. The length of the CDR3 is 16 residues. Germline loops: CDR1 SGHAT, CDR2 FQNNGV. The CDR3 sequence is CASRLGQGAVGTEAFF. The DNA for the CDR3 is TGTGCCAGCCGCCTTGGGCAGGGGGCGGTTGGCACTGAAGCTTTCTTT. Full variable domain (rest looked up from reference TRBV11-2 and TRBJ1-1): EAGVAQSPRYKIIEKRQSVAFWCNPISGHATLYWYQQILGQGPKLLIQFQNNGVVDDSQLPKDRFSAERLKGVDSTLKIQPAKLEDSAVYLCASRLGQGAVGTEAFFGQGTRLTVV.

This sequence joins TRBV27 and TRBJ2-1; 10 bases map to TRBD1. The germline gives CDR1 MNHEY, CDR2 SMNVEV (reference sequence). The V gene end was trimmed by 6 bases and the J gene end by 11 bases; junction bases not matched to a gene: 10. The CDR3 spans 14 residues. CDR3 DNA: TGTGCCAGCAGCCTAATTCAGACAGGGGGCAAGCAGTTCTTC. Its translation is CASSLIQTGGKQFF.

The chain links TRBV28 to TRBJ1-6; D gene uncertain. V lost 8 bases and J lost 0, with 17 bases in between. The length of the CDR3 is 17 residues. Germline CDR1 MDHEN, CDR2 SYDVKM. The CDR3 protein is CASRMGGSSSYNSPLHF. The CDR3 DNA follows: TGTGCCAGCCGAATGGGCGGGTCGAGCTCCTATAATTCACCCCTCCACTTT.